These T cell receptor beta chains were read from a single sample in a study of blood T cell repertoires in COVID-19. The data were produced by immunoSEQ multiplex PCR, yet TCRdb's version contains in-frame clones alone and is incomplete. The sample lists around 260,000 clones, more than 85% seen once, with over 2% in the top ten. Sequenced material: peripheral blood. These receptor sequences come from a woman younger than 45 with COVID-19, enrolled during active disease. The conserved cysteine and the conserved F or W are not part of the CDR3 here. D genes are given only for firm matches. For some rows the clone size is stated as once, few or many, or as a class when expanded; others skip it.

size: NA; J: TRBJ1-1; V: TRBV6-5; D: TRBD1; CDR3: ASSKLTGVTEAF
size: few; J: TRBJ1-3; V: TRBV19; D: TRBD1; CDR3: ASASGTGFGNTIY
size: NA; J: TRBJ2-1; V: TRBV28; D: TRBD2; CDR3: ASSQAGGPHNEQF
size: NA; J: TRBJ2-1; V: TRBV24-1; D: NA; CDR3: ATSDYLDGGPEQF
size: NA; J: TRBJ2-3; V: TRBV5-4; D: TRBD2; CDR3: ASSLTSGTSTDTQY
size: NA; J: TRBJ1-2; V: TRBV29-1; D: NA; CDR3: SVAGGNYGYT
size: few; J: TRBJ1-5; V: TRBV10-3; D: NA; CDR3: AISESLPGSNQPQH
size: NA; J: TRBJ2-6; V: TRBV9; D: NA; CDR3: ASTVTPGANVLT
size: NA; J: TRBJ1-1; V: TRBV15; D: NA; CDR3: ATSTQENTEAF
size: NA; J: TRBJ1-4; V: TRBV5-1; D: NA; CDR3: ASSTQTGGNEKLF
size: once; J: TRBJ2-7; V: TRBV19; D: TRBD2; CDR3: ASSISTSGGYEQY